One and the same sample provided the 14 T cell receptor beta chains below, sequenced in a study of blood T cell repertoires in COVID-19. Profiled with immunoSEQ multiplex PCR; TCRdb holds only in-frame clones, not every one. The table records approximately 200,000 clones, about nine tenths of them present only once. Sequenced input: peripheral blood. Receptors were obtained from a woman aged 25 to 39 with acute or convalescent COVID-19.

The rearrangement joins TRBV2 to TRBJ2-1; D perhaps matches TRBD2 (6 bases). This CDR3 has 10 amino acids. V gave up 3 bases and J gave up 14 bases, with 8 bases separating them. The germline V gene has CDR1 SNHLY and CDR2 FYNNEI. This CDR3 reads CASSDREEFF. The CDR3 DNA follows: TGTGCCAGCAGTGACAGGGAGGAGTTCTTC. Together with reference TRBV2 and TRBJ2-1, the CDR3 gives the full variable domain: EPEVTQTPSHQVTQMGQEVILRCVPISNHLYFYWYRQILGQKVEFLVSFYNNEISEKSEIFDDQFSVERPDGSNFTLKIRSTKLEDSAMYFCASSDREEFFGPGTRLTVL.

The chain carries TRBV5-4 and TRBJ2-7, with 10 bases that match TRBD2. The CDR3 runs 15 residues. Germline CDR1 reads SGHNT; CDR2 reads YYREEE (reference sequence). J gave up 4 bases and V 4 bases, and 8 bases lay outside the gene matches. CDR3 coding DNA: TGTGCCAGCAGCCACCCGACTAGCGGGTCGTACGAGCAGTACTTC. Translating it yields CASSHPTSGSYEQYF.

The chain carries TRBV5-6 and TRBJ1-5, with a weak D call TRBD1 (6 bases). Trimming cost V 4 bases and J 3 bases, with 11 bases left between them. Germline-derived CDR1 and CDR2 are SGHDT and YYEEEE. The CDR3 runs 14 residues. The CDR3 DNA follows: TGTGCCAGCAGCGATGGGACATTCAATCAGCCCCAGCATTTT. Its protein is CASSDGTFNQPQHF.

The J gene is TRBJ1-2, the V gene TRBV18; perhaps TRBD1 as D (6 bases). The CDR3 extends over 13 amino acids. Trimming stripped 4 bases from V and 4 bases from J, with 10 bases between. The germline gives CDR1 KGHSH, CDR2 LQKENI. Written as DNA, the CDR3 is TGTGCCAGCTCACACAGGGAATTCTATGGCTACACCTTC. It specifies CASSHREFYGYTF.

The rearrangement uses TRBV28 and TRBJ1-1; 11 nucleotides align to TRBD1. Germline assignment: CDR1 MDHEN and CDR2 SYDVKM. The CDR3 runs to 17 residues. V lost 4 bases, J lost 5 bases, and 12 bases stayed unmatched. CDR3 amino acids: CASSSSRTGGYNTEAFF. CDR3 DNA sequence: TGTGCCAGCAGTTCCTCCCGGACAGGGGGCTACAATACTGAAGCTTTCTTT.

In this sample, this clone turned up once. CDR3 sequence (DNA): TGTGCTAGTGGGTCTGACAGTGCCCTTAATGAGCAGTTCTTC. Protein: CASGSDSALNEQFF. The chain recombines TRBV12-5 with TRBJ2-1; a weak D match, TRBD1 (5 bases). Deletions cut 6 bases from V and 7 bases from J, with 16 bases between. The CDR3 is 14 amino acids. The germline gives CDR1 LGHNT, CDR2 FRNRAP.

V gene TRBV12-5 combines with J gene TRBJ2-5, with TRBD2 identical over 7 bases. The trim removed 5 bases at V and 5 bases at J, leaving 14 bases unmatched. Looked up from germline, CDR1 is LGHNT and CDR2 is FRNRAP. The CDR3 spans 16 residues. The CDR3 DNA reads TGTGCTAGTGGTACCTCGACTAGCCTTTTTAGGGAGACCCAGTACTTC. Translation: CASGTSTSLFRETQYF.

This clone was detected once. The chain employs TRBV2 and TRBJ2-5; 14 bases are a match to TRBD2. The length of the CDR3 is 15 residues. The trim removed 6 bases at V and 5 bases at J, leaving 5 bases unmatched. The germline V gene encodes CDR1 SNHLY and CDR2 FYNNEI. This CDR3 reads CASRPGTSGSETQYF. The CDR3 DNA is TGTGCCAGCAGGCCCGGGACTAGCGGGAGCGAGACCCAGTACTTC. Full variable domain (outside the CDR3, taken from reference TRBV2 and TRBJ2-5): EPEVTQTPSHQVTQMGQEVILRCVPISNHLYFYWYRQILGQKVEFLVSFYNNEISEKSEIFDDQFSVERPDGSNFTLKIRSTKLEDSAMYFCASRPGTSGSETQYFGPGTRLLVL.

The rearrangement links TRBV6-1 to TRBJ2-6, with D uncertain. The CDR3 is 14 amino acids. V was cut by 2 bases and J by 0 bases, with 2 bases left in between. Germline V gene data show CDR1 as MNHNS and CDR2 as SASEGT. The CDR3 loop is CASSEYSGANVLTF. The CDR3 bases are TGTGCCAGCAGTGAATACTCTGGGGCCAACGTCCTGACTTTC.

The chain uses TRBV15 and TRBJ2-5; the match to TRBD2 covers 15 bases. V shed 8 bases and J 1 base; nucleotides not matched to a gene: 5. In germline, CDR1 is LNHNV, CDR2 YYDKDF (reference sequence). The CDR3 contains 16 residues. The CDR3 reads CATGLAGGRPQETQYF. DNA for the CDR3: TGTGCCACCGGACTAGCGGGAGGGAGGCCCCAAGAGACCCAGTACTTC.

J is TRBJ2-1 and V is TRBV3-1 (or the pseudogene TRBV3-2); 9 positions agree with TRBD2. The V segment lost 0 bases and the J segment 4 bases; nucleotides outside the gene matches: 7. Germline lookup yields CDR1 LGHDT and CDR2 YNNKEL (reference sequence). CDR3 size: 17 residues. In nucleotides, the CDR3 is TGTGCCAGCAGCCAAGATCGGGGACTAGCCCCTTACAATGAGCAGTTCTTC. This translates into CASSQDRGLAPYNEQFF.

This chain joins TRBV9 and TRBJ1-6, with 7 bases fitting TRBD1. From germline, CDR1 is SGDLS and CDR2 YYNGEE. The CDR3 sequence is 14 residues long. With V trimmed by 4 bases and J by 7 bases, 5 bases remained unmatched. CDR3 sequence reads: CASSSRTGNSPLHF. In DNA, the CDR3 is TGTGCCAGCAGCTCACGGACAGGCAATTCACCCCTCCACTTT. Variable domain in full (rest from reference TRBV9 and TRBJ1-6): DSGVTQTPKHLITATGQRVTLRCSPRSGDLSVYWYQQSLDQGLQFLIQYYNGEERAKGNILERFSAQQFPDLHSELNLSSLELGDSALYFCASSSRTGNSPLHFGNGTRLTVT.

This clone has a handful of counts. This chain joins TRBV6-1 and TRBJ2-2; 7 bases line up with TRBD2. CDR1 and CDR2 from the germline V gene are MNHNS and SASEGT. The V gene end was trimmed by 2 bases and the J gene end by 6 bases; junction bases not matched to a gene: 3. There are 14 residues in the CDR3. The CDR3 spells CASSEREVAGELFF. The CDR3 DNA reads TGTGCCAGCAGTGAACGGGAGGTCGCCGGGGAGCTGTTTTTT.

The V gene is TRBV6-1, the J gene TRBJ1-5; D is possibly TRBD1 (5 bases). Germline CDR1 MNHNS, CDR2 SASEGT. The CDR3 contains 15 residues. V lost 0 bases and J lost 7, with 13 bases in between. The CDR3 bases are TGTGCCAGCAGTGAAGCGTGGGGCCAAGGGCAGCCCCAGCATTTT. Amino acids: CASSEAWGQGQPQHF.